Listed here are 16 T cell receptor beta chains from one sample, sequenced in a study of spatial heterogeneity in lung cancer. TCRdb analysed the 5' RACE reads with MiXCR anew, one entry per CDR3 protein. Among some 2,900 distinct CDR3 sequences, roughly 18% were seen once, and the ten largest hold 16%. Time point: sample taken at primary tumor resection. Sequences were derived from normal lung tissue next to the tumor, sampled at surgery. These receptors were obtained from a male donor with early-stage non-small cell lung cancer.

This clonotype is labeled medium-sized. The chain combines TRBV19 with TRBJ2-2, with D possibly being TRBD2 (6 bases). The CDR3 has 16 residues. V lost 7 bases and J lost 1, with 16 bases in between. Germline V CDR1 and CDR2: LNHDA, SQIVND (reference sequence). The CDR3 is CASNKELARNTGELFF. Written as DNA, the CDR3 is TGTGCCAGTAATAAAGAGCTAGCGAGGAACACCGGGGAGCTGTTTTTT.

The chain has TRBV20-1 and TRBJ2-6, with 8 bases that match TRBD1. J gave up 3 bases and V 1 base, and 5 bases lay outside the gene matches. The CDR3 is 16 amino acids. Germline CDR1 reads DFQATT; CDR2 reads SNEGSKA (reference sequence). The CDR3 protein is CSARGTGLFGANVLTF. For the CDR3, the DNA is TGCAGTGCTAGAGGGACAGGGCTGTTTGGGGCCAACGTCCTGACTTTC.

This clonotype ranks as medium-sized (0.01 to 0.1%). This rearrangement joins TRBV12-3 or TRBV12-4 to TRBJ1-4; 7 bases map to TRBD1. V lost 0 bases, J lost 0 bases, and 13 bases stayed unmatched. The CDR3 runs to 20 residues. The CDR3 reads CASSLALGGGAMATNEKLFF. CDR3 nucleotides: TGTGCCAGCAGTTTAGCGTTGGGAGGGGGCGCGATGGCAACTAATGAAAAACTGTTTTTT.

The table lists this clonotype with a few counts. The chain carries TRBV29-1 and TRBJ2-5; possibly TRBD1 or TRBD2 for D (5 bases each). Trimming left V 7 bases short and J 1 base short, with 10 bases between. Germline V gene sequence: CDR1 SQVTM, CDR2 ANQGSEA. CDR3 size: 12 residues. This chain's CDR3 is CSGGRGQETQYF. The DNA for the CDR3 is TGCAGCGGGGGACGTGGCCAAGAGACCCAGTACTTC.

DNA for the CDR3: TGTGCCAGCAGTCCGGACAGGAGAAATCAGCCCCAGCATTTT. Its translation is CASSPDRRNQPQHF. V usage is TRBV12-3 or TRBV12-4 and J usage is TRBJ1-5; 7 bases align to TRBD1. Germline trimming cut 5 bases from V and 4 bases from J; bases unmatched to any gene: 5. This CDR3 contains 14 residues.

By proportion, this clonotype is medium-sized (0.01 to 0.1%). This chain uses TRBV10-2 with TRBJ2-5; D unclear. V lost 3 bases and J 5 bases, leaving 4 bases between the germline ends. Germline V gives CDR1 WSHSY, CDR2 SAAADI. The CDR3 sequence is 11 residues long. This CDR3 reads CASSDLETQYF. The CDR3 nucleotides read TGCGCCAGCAGTGACTTGGAGACCCAGTACTTC.

This clonotype was seen only a few times. This sequence joins TRBV6-6 and TRBJ2-2; maybe TRBD2 (6 bases). Germline lookup yields CDR1 MNHNY and CDR2 SVGAGI (reference sequence). The CDR3 extends over 15 amino acids. Trimming removed 8 bases at V and 0 bases at J, with 13 bases between. The CDR3 DNA reads TGTGCCAGCCTGGGACGGGACTCGAACACCGGGGAGCTGTTTTTT. It yields the protein CASLGRDSNTGELFF.

The V and J genes are TRBV11-2 and TRBJ2-5, with TRBD2 as a possible D gene (5 bases). Trimming pared 5 bases from V and 1 base from J, leaving 20 bases between. Germline lookup yields CDR1 SGHAT and CDR2 FQNNGV. The CDR3 is made up of 17 amino acids. Written as DNA, the CDR3 is TGTGCCAGCAGCATCCCGGGGTACCCATGGGTCCAAGAGACCCAGTACTTC. It codes for CASSIPGYPWVQETQYF.

V and J are TRBV29-1 and TRBJ2-5; D is unclear. Trimming stripped 5 bases from V and 2 bases from J, with 6 bases between. This CDR3 is 11 amino acids long. Germline values: CDR1 SQVTM, CDR2 ANQGSEA. CDR3 sequence: CSVSRQETQYF. CDR3 bases: TGCAGCGTTTCTCGGCAAGAGACCCAGTACTTC.

This clonotype has only a few counts. The junction departs from germline at one end; a sequencing error may be responsible. V usage is TRBV28 and J usage is TRBJ2-7, with D possibly TRBD1 on 6 matching bases. The germline gives CDR1 MDHEN, CDR2 SYDVKM. The CDR3 runs 11 residues. Written as DNA, the CDR3 is TGTGCCAGCAGCCACCCCGGGACACCGGACTTC. Residues: CASSHPGTPDF.

By share, this clonotype ranks as large. The chain is built from TRBV7-2 and TRBJ1-5; 7 nucleotides match TRBD1. V lost 6 bases, J lost 2 bases, and 7 bases stayed unmatched. Per germline, CDR1 SGHTA and CDR2 FQGNSA. The CDR3 covers 15 residues. The CDR3 loop is CASSLRGGRNQPQHF. In DNA, the CDR3 is TGTGCCAGCAGTCTAAGAGGGGGCCGCAATCAGCCCCAGCATTTT.

This clonotype is labeled as medium-sized. The V gene is TRBV3-1, the J gene TRBJ1-2; D might be TRBD1 (5 bases). The germline V gene has CDR1 LGHDT and CDR2 YNNKEL (reference sequence). Deletions cut 1 base from V and 3 bases from J, with 9 bases between. The CDR3 runs 14 residues. The CDR3 DNA reads as TGTGCCAGCAGCCAAGCTGGCAGGGACTATGGCTACACCTTC. It specifies CASSQAGRDYGYTF. The whole variable domain, filled in from reference TRBV3-1 and TRBJ1-2, reads DTAVSQTPKYLVTQMGNDKSIKCEQNLGHDTMYWYKQDSKKFLKIMFSYNNKELIINETVPNRFSPKSPDKAHLNLHINSLELGDSAVYFCASSQAGRDYGYTFGSGTRLTVV.

This clonotype is classed as medium-sized. J is TRBJ2-7 and V is TRBV27; weak D call: TRBD2 (6 bases). The germline V gene encodes CDR1 MNHEY and CDR2 SMNVEV (reference sequence). V was shortened by 5 bases and J by 2 bases, with 19 bases between the two germline ends. The CDR3 totals 16 residues. The CDR3 DNA sequence: TGTGCCAGCAGTAAAACCCCCGGGACTGCCGCCTACGAGCAGTACTTC. Translating it yields CASSKTPGTAAYEQYF.

This chain links TRBV5-1 with TRBJ2-6; 10 nucleotides match TRBD2. V dropped 0 bases and J dropped 2; count of bases not matched to a gene: 2. The CDR3 has 17 residues. CDR1 is SGHRS, CDR2 YFSETQ, per germline. The CDR3 loop is CASSLDSGGAGANVLTF. The CDR3 coding sequence is TGCGCCAGCAGCTTGGACAGCGGGGGGGCTGGGGCCAACGTCCTGACTTTC.

With respect to this clonotype: Just one base apart from a much larger clone, this may be a read error. V is TRBV25-1 and J is TRBJ2-3; D remains ambiguous. Germline-derived CDR1 and CDR2 are MGHDK and SYGVNS. This CDR3 contains 15 residues. Trimming shortened V by 5 bases and J by 4 bases, and 16 bases separated the two germline ends. The CDR3 DNA reads as TGTGCCAGCAGTTGGGATAGCCATGGCGCAGATACGCAGTATTTT. This translates into CASSWDSHGADTQYF. Together with reference TRBV25-1 and TRBJ2-3, the CDR3 gives the full variable domain: EADIYQTPRYLVIGTGKKITLECSQTMGHDKMYWYQQDPGMELHLIHYSYGVNSTEKGDLSSESTVSRIRTEHFPLTLESARPSHTSQYLCASSWDSHGADTQYFGPGTRLTVL.

This clonotype rates as medium-sized. J is TRBJ2-7 and V is TRBV10-2, with TRBD2 matching over 10 bases. CDR1 and CDR2 from the germline V gene are WSHSY and SAAADI. With 1 base clipped from V and 0 bases from J, the junction kept 3 bases outside the gene matches. This CDR3 comprises 16 residues. CDR3 amino acids: CASSEWTSGYSYEQYF. CDR3 DNA sequence: TGCGCCAGCAGTGAGTGGACTAGCGGCTACTCCTACGAGCAGTACTTC.